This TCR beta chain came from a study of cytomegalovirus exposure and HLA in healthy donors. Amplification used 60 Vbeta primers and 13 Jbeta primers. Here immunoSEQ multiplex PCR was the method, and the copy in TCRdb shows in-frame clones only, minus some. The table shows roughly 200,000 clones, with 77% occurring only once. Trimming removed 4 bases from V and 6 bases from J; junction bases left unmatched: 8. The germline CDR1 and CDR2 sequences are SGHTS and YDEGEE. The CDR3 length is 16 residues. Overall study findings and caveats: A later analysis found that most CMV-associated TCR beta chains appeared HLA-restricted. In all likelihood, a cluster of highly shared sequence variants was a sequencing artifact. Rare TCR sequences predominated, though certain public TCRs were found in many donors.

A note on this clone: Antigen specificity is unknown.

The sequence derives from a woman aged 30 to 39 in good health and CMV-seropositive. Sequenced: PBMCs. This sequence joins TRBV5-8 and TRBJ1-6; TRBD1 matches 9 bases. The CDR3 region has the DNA TGTGCCAGCAGCCAATGGACAGGGGTTCGTAATTCACCCCTCCACTTT. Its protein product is CASSQWTGVRNSPLHF.